These 17 T cell receptor beta chains came from one sample sequenced in a study of high-grade serous ovarian cancer treatment subgroups. Clones were sequenced by immunoSEQ multiplex PCR, and TCRdb holds only the in-frame ones, with some missing. The data contain 30,000 to 40,000 clones, about four fifths of them singletons. The tumor samples were collected prior to definitive surgery or chemotherapy. The material sequenced was tumor tissue. Source of these receptors: a human donor with high-grade serous ovarian cancer.

Note on this clone: Its ends do not fully match the called genes, so a read error is possible. The CDR3 loop is CASLPDSWGSGNTIYF. In DNA form, the CDR3 reads TGTGCCAGCTTACCAGACTCCTGGGGCTCTGGAAACACCATATATTTT. The genes are TRBV18 and TRBJ1-3; no definite D call. This CDR3 region has 16 residues. Germline CDR1 KGHSH, CDR2 LQKENI.

The chain uses TRBV19 and TRBJ1-5, with D perhaps matching TRBD1 (5 bases). V lost 3 bases, J lost 2 bases, and 5 bases lay in between. The germline CDR1 and CDR2 sequences are LNHDA and SQIVND (reference sequence). The CDR3 loop spans 13 amino acids. The chain's CDR3 is CASSMTGNQPQHF. CDR3 bases: TGTGCCAGTAGTATGACAGGCAATCAGCCCCAGCATTTT.

The rearrangement joins TRBV19 to TRBJ2-6, with D possibly being TRBD1 or TRBD2 (5 bases each). CDR3 length: 17 residues. V dropped 7 bases and J dropped 0 bases, with 16 bases sitting between them. In germline, CDR1 is LNHDA, CDR2 SQIVND (reference sequence). CDR3 coding DNA: TGTGCCAGTAATTCCCAGGGAGCGTCCTCTGGGGCCAACGTCCTGACTTTC. Translating it yields CASNSQGASSGANVLTF.

The gene calls are TRBV7-9 and TRBJ2-1; 9 nucleotides agree with TRBD2. The CDR3 is made up of 16 amino acids. V lost 1 base and J lost 1; bases outside the gene matches: 2. Germline V CDR1 and CDR2: SEHNR, FQNEAQ (reference sequence). The DNA of the CDR3 is TGTGCCAGCAGCTTAGGACTAGCGGTATCCTACAATGAGCAGTTCTTC. Translating gives CASSLGLAVSYNEQFF.

This clone was recorded a few times. The chain links TRBV23-1 to TRBJ1-5; D remains unclear. TRBV23-1 is sorted into the ORF group, with uncertain function. The CDR3 has 14 residues. V was shortened by 3 bases and J by 5 bases, with 11 bases between the two germline ends. The CDR3, as DNA: TGCGCCAGCAGTCAGCCCGGCCCCGATCAGCCCCAGCATTTT. As protein: CASSQPGPDQPQHF.

The V call is TRBV5-1, the J call TRBJ1-1, with D perhaps matching TRBD1 (5 bases). The germline V gene encodes CDR1 SGHRS and CDR2 YFSETQ. This CDR3 is built from 17 residues. Between the trimmed V and J ends, which lost 2 bases and 0 bases, there was a span of 17 bases. CDR3 amino acids: CASSFQGAGMMNTEAFF. In DNA form, the CDR3 reads TGCGCCAGCAGCTTTCAGGGCGCGGGTATGATGAACACTGAAGCTTTCTTT.

The chain links TRBV2 to TRBJ2-3, with D unclear. Trimming stripped 7 bases from V and 1 base from J, with 12 bases between. This CDR3 is 14 amino acids long. CDR1 and CDR2 (germline): SNHLY, FYNNEI. The CDR3 DNA reads as TGTGCCAGCATCTTTTACATAGGCACAGATACGCAGTATTTT. As protein: CASIFYIGTDTQYF.

The V call is TRBV19, the J call TRBJ2-3; 7 nucleotides match TRBD1. The CDR3 runs to 14 residues. Per germline, CDR1 LNHDA and CDR2 SQIVND (reference sequence). V lost 6 bases and J lost 6; bases outside the gene matches: 9. The CDR3 is CASRDRLTSDTQYF. For the CDR3, the DNA is TGTGCCAGTAGGGACAGGCTCACCTCCGATACGCAGTATTTT.

The J gene is TRBJ2-7, the V gene TRBV6-4; a weak D match, TRBD2 (6 bases). Per germline, CDR1 MRHNA and CDR2 SNTAGT. The ends were cut back, 11 bases at V and 1 base at J, with 12 bases in the middle. This CDR3 spans 12 amino acids. In DNA form, the CDR3 reads TGTGCCGGGGGACTGGGGTCCTACGAGCAGTACTTC. It codes for CAGGLGSYEQYF.

V is TRBV11-3 and J is TRBJ2-7; D is unclear. Germline-derived CDR1 and CDR2 are SGHNT and YENEEA. The V and J ends lost 6 bases and 0 bases respectively, with 15 bases between them. The CDR3 spans 15 residues. The CDR3 spells CASRSSDGASYEQYF. The CDR3, as DNA: TGTGCCAGCAGGTCGTCTGACGGAGCCTCCTACGAGCAGTACTTC.

This chain joins TRBV5-1 and TRBJ2-7, with 10 bases aligning to TRBD2. Germline V gene lookup returns CDR1 SGHRS and CDR2 YFSETQ. The CDR3 is 15 amino acids. Trimming removed 5 bases from V and 6 bases from J; junction bases left unmatched: 11. The chain's CDR3 is CASRRASGSQGEQYF. The DNA of the CDR3 is TGCGCCAGCAGACGGGCTAGCGGGAGCCAGGGCGAGCAGTACTTC.

The chain links TRBV14 to TRBJ2-7; tentatively, D is TRBD2 (5 bases). Germline CDR1 SGHDN, CDR2 FVKESK. V was pared by 2 bases and J by 0 bases, with 11 bases between. The CDR3 runs to 15 residues. In DNA, the CDR3 is TGTGCCAGCAGCCAACCCCGACGGGACTCCTACGAGCAGTACTTC. It translates to CASSQPRRDSYEQYF.

This clone appeared a few times. The CDR3 sequence: CASSYGTSEQYF. Here the CDR3 DNA reads TGTGCCAGCAGTTACGGGACGTCGGAGCAGTACTTC. The rearrangement joins TRBV6-5 to TRBJ2-7; perhaps D is TRBD1 or TRBD2 (5 bases each). The V gene's germline CDR1 is MNHEY and CDR2 SVGAGI. This CDR3 is built from 12 residues. V lost 2 bases, J lost 7 bases, and 9 bases lay in between.

This clone was observed a single time. The J gene is TRBJ1-2, the V gene TRBV5-1, with D maybe TRBD1 (5 bases). The V and J ends lost 6 bases and 5 bases respectively, with 20 bases between them. The CDR3 extends over 15 amino acids. Germline assignment: CDR1 SGHRS and CDR2 YFSETQ. Here the CDR3 DNA reads TGCGCCAGCACCGGGGGTCAAAACCCTAGATATGGCTACACCTTC. It encodes CASTGGQNPRYGYTF.

This clone was seen more than once but under ten times. The CDR3 coding sequence is TGTGCCAGCAGCGATCGGGACAATTTGAACACTGAAGCTTTCTTT. Translated, it gives CASSDRDNLNTEAFF. V is TRBV9 and J is TRBJ1-1; the D gene is possibly TRBD1 (6 bases). The germline V and J ends were trimmed by 3 bases and 0 bases, with 12 bases remaining between them. This CDR3 comprises 15 residues. CDR1 is SGDLS and CDR2 is YYNGEE in the germline V gene. Based on the CDR3 plus reference TRBV9 and TRBJ1-1, the full variable domain is DSGVTQTPKHLITATGQRVTLRCSPRSGDLSVYWYQQSLDQGLQFLIQYYNGEERAKGNILERFSAQQFPDLHSELNLSSLELGDSALYFCASSDRDNLNTEAFFGQGTRLTVV.

The rearrangement uses TRBV5-6 and TRBJ1-1, with 9 bases lining up with TRBD1. J was trimmed by 1 base and V by 4 bases; bases with no gene match: 5. Germline lookup yields CDR1 SGHDT and CDR2 YYEEEE. The CDR3 consists of 15 residues. CDR3 protein: CASSIPGQGNTEAFF. The CDR3 bases are TGTGCCAGCAGCATCCCGGGACAGGGGAACACTGAAGCTTTCTTT.

The genes are TRBV7-9 and TRBJ2-5; no firm D call. The CDR3 extends over 12 amino acids. Germline CDR1 and CDR2: SEHNR and FQNEAQ (reference sequence). V was trimmed by 0 bases and J by 11 bases, leaving 10 bases between them. As DNA, the CDR3 is TGTGCCAGCAGCTTAGCGTTCGGAGAGCAGTACTTC. The encoded protein is CASSLAFGEQYF.